This entry lists 29 T cell receptor beta chains sequenced from one sample in a study of vaccination effects on CD4 cells after COVID-19. Which antigens these TCRs recognize remains unknown. Peptide-pool stimulation followed by sequencing identified expanded antigen-specific CD4+ clonotypes in the ViraFEST assay. At the end of about 10 days of culture, CD4+ T cells were isolated. Vaccinated recipients, who were negative for nucleocapsid antibodies, had no history of SARS-CoV-2 infection. Method: immunoSEQ multiplex PCR; TCRdb's copy keeps in-frame clones and lacks some. The sample includes roughly 42,000 clones, around 67% of them seen just once. The source material was CD4+ T cells from PBMCs cultured with HCoV-OC43 spike peptides, sampled before COVID-19 vaccination. Subset defined: HCoV-OC43 spike overlapping peptide pool stimulation. These receptors were obtained from a human donor who received a COVID-19 vaccine.

In this sample, this clone turned up a few times. The genes are TRBV7-2 and TRBJ1-2; D call uncertain. Deletions cut 1 base from V and 2 bases from J, with 8 bases between. There are 14 residues in the CDR3. In germline, CDR1 is SGHTA, CDR2 FQGNSA. CDR3 DNA sequence: TGTGCCAGCAGCTTAGGCAGACTAAACTATGGCTACACCTTC. Protein: CASSLGRLNYGYTF.

This clone turned up a few times. The chain carries TRBV6-1 and TRBJ2-1; the match to TRBD2 covers 7 bases. This CDR3 is built from 15 residues. After removal of 2 bases from V and 4 bases from J, the junction contained 5 bases not matched to a gene. CDR1 MNHNS and CDR2 SASEGT come from the germline V gene. The DNA of the CDR3 is TGTGCCAGCAGTGAAAGGGACTATTTTTACAATGAGCAGTTCTTC. This gives the protein CASSERDYFYNEQFF.

This clone has a handful of counts. This chain connects TRBV9 to TRBJ1-2; TRBD1 matches at 7 bases. The CDR3 runs 17 residues. V lost 3 bases, J lost 4 bases, and 15 bases stayed unmatched. Looked up from germline, CDR1 is SGDLS and CDR2 is YYNGEE. CDR3 DNA: TGTGCCAGCAGCGCCATGGGACAGATGAGCAGTACCTATGGCTACACCTTC. Protein product: CASSAMGQMSSTYGYTF.

The CDR3, as DNA: TGTGCCAGCGAGAAAAACCAGGGACACTATGGCTACACCTTC. As protein: CASEKNQGHYGYTF. V usage is TRBV6-7 and J usage is TRBJ1-2; D perhaps matches TRBD1 (5 bases). TRBV6-7 is an open reading frame whose function is uncertain. V was pared by 8 bases and J by 3 bases, with 16 bases between. There are 14 residues in the CDR3.

This clone showed up just a few times. J is TRBJ2-3 and V is TRBV2; TRBD1 might be the D (5 bases). The length of the CDR3 is 14 residues. Germline V gene data show CDR1 as SNHLY and CDR2 as FYNNEI. V lost 6 bases to trimming and J lost 1 base, with 11 bases between them. The CDR3 loop reads CASRPVTGTDTQYF. CDR3 DNA sequence: TGTGCCAGCAGGCCTGTGACAGGCACAGATACGCAGTATTTT.

V usage is TRBV12-3 or TRBV12-4 and J usage is TRBJ1-5; D is uncertain. The V end was cut by 8 bases, the J end by 4 bases, with 9 bases between. The CDR3 spans 12 residues. CDR3 DNA: TGTGCCAGCGCCCTGATGAATCAGCCCCAGCATTTT. Residues: CASALMNQPQHF.

The genes are TRBV27 and TRBJ1-1; D possibly corresponds to TRBD1 (5 bases). Deletions cut 3 bases from V and 5 bases from J, with 13 bases between. The CDR3 has 14 amino acids. Germline CDR1 reads MNHEY; CDR2 reads SMNVEV (reference sequence). As DNA, the CDR3 is TGTGCCAGCAGTTTCAGGGAAAGGGGAACTGAAGCTTTCTTT. It encodes CASSFRERGTEAFF.

The genes are TRBV11-1 and TRBJ2-1; D may be TRBD1 or TRBD2 (5 bases each). The CDR3 runs to 16 residues. Germline CDR1 and CDR2: SGHAT and FQDESV (reference sequence). The V and J ends lost 0 bases and 0 bases respectively, with 9 bases between them. DNA for the CDR3: TGTGCCAGCAGCTTAGCGGGGGTGAGCTCCTACAATGAGCAGTTCTTC. Translation gives CASSLAGVSSYNEQFF.

This clone was seen a handful of times. The V and J genes are TRBV5-6 and TRBJ1-4, with D hard to call. The V gene lost 3 bases and the J gene lost 0 bases, with 6 bases spanning the gap. The length of the CDR3 is 14 residues. In germline, CDR1 is SGHDT, CDR2 YYEEEE. Written as DNA, the CDR3 is TGTGCCAGCAGCTCCCTTGCAACTAATGAAAAACTGTTTTTT. Residues: CASSSLATNEKLFF.

The table lists this clone with many counts. The chain is built from TRBV7-9 and TRBJ2-7, with TRBD2 matching over 13 bases. The germline gives CDR1 SEHNR, CDR2 FQNEAQ (reference sequence). The CDR3 spans 14 residues. Trimming took 4 bases from V and 6 from J; bases not matched to a gene: 3. CDR3 amino acids: CASSSGLAGAEQYF. DNA for the CDR3: TGTGCCAGCAGCTCCGGACTAGCGGGAGCCGAGCAGTACTTC.

As concerns this clone: A read error may produce the germline difference seen at one junction end. The chain couples TRBV7-7 to TRBJ2-2; no firm D call. CDR3 length equals 14 residues. Per the germline V gene, CDR1 is SSHAT and CDR2 is FNYEAQ (reference sequence). The CDR3 nucleotides are TGTGCTAGCAGCGATCGGGCGAACACCGGGGAGCTGTTTTTT. Protein product: CASSDRANTGELFF.

This clone was seen once. J is TRBJ1-4 and V is TRBV4-1, with D perhaps TRBD1 (5 bases). Trimming left V 1 base short and J 5 bases short, with 20 bases between. The germline gives CDR1 MGHRA, CDR2 YSYEKL. The CDR3 consists of 18 residues. CDR3 sequence: CASSQGRGTQGPNEKLFF. As DNA, the CDR3 is TGCGCCAGCAGCCAAGGGAGGGGAACCCAGGGACCCAATGAAAAACTGTTTTTT.

The rearrangement joins TRBV3-1 (or the pseudogene TRBV3-2) to TRBJ1-2; TRBD1 matches at 7 bases. Germline values: CDR1 LGHDT, CDR2 YNNKEL (reference sequence). V shed 1 base, J shed 5 bases, and the junction held 7 bases outside the gene matches. This CDR3 contains 15 residues. CDR3 nucleotides: TGTGCCAGCAGCCAAGCTACAGGGGAGGGGTATGGCTACACCTTC. Its translation is CASSQATGEGYGYTF.

There are a few counts of this clone. This chain joins TRBV2 and TRBJ1-5, with TRBD1 as a possible D gene (5 bases). CDR1 and CDR2 from the germline V gene are SNHLY and FYNNEI. With 4 bases removed from V and 4 bases from J, the gap between germline ends came to 11 bases. The CDR3 extends over 14 amino acids. CDR3 residues: CASSVERGNQPQHF. The CDR3 DNA sequence: TGTGCCAGCAGTGTAGAGCGGGGGAATCAGCCCCAGCATTTT.

The rearrangement joins TRBV28 to TRBJ2-1, with D possibly being TRBD2 (10 bases). CDR1 and CDR2 from the germline V gene are MDHEN and SYDVKM. The V gene lost 3 bases and the J gene lost 5 bases, with 35 bases spanning the gap. This CDR3 is 22 amino acids long. The CDR3 spells CASSLGQGSLGSGGVHHNEQFF. The CDR3 DNA reads TGTGCCAGCAGTTTGGGACAGGGCAGCTTAGGGAGCGGGGGGGTACATCACAATGAGCAGTTCTTC.

The chain links TRBV29-1 to TRBJ1-4, with no clear D. The CDR3 spans 14 residues. V was trimmed by 6 bases and J by 4 bases, leaving 15 bases between them. CDR1 is SQVTM and CDR2 is ANQGSEA in the germline V gene. The CDR3 sequence is CSVLTPANNEKLFF. The CDR3 DNA reads TGCAGCGTCCTCACCCCAGCCAATAATGAAAAACTGTTTTTT.

V gene TRBV10-2 combines with J gene TRBJ1-3, with unresolved D. This CDR3 is 16 amino acids long. V lost 8 bases and J 1 base, leaving 18 bases between the germline ends. The germline V gene encodes CDR1 WSHSY and CDR2 SAAADI. The CDR3 spells CASVPTRGLSGNTIYF. The CDR3 DNA reads as TGCGCCAGCGTACCTACTCGGGGTTTATCTGGAAACACCATATATTTT.

The chain combines TRBV6-5 with TRBJ1-5, with D perhaps TRBD1 (6 bases). Germline values: CDR1 MNHEY, CDR2 SVGAGI. The length of the CDR3 is 15 residues. Trimming stripped 8 bases from V and 7 bases from J, with 21 bases between. In nucleotides, the CDR3 is TGTGCCAGCGCCCGGCGATGGGGGGCAGGACAGCCCCAGCATTTT. This codes for CASARRWGAGQPQHF.

This clone was detected only a few times. J is TRBJ1-6 and V is TRBV6-5; D remains ambiguous. Germline V CDR1 and CDR2: MNHEY, SVGAGI. The ends were cut back, 5 bases at V and 0 bases at J, with 5 bases in the middle. This CDR3 region has 14 residues. The CDR3 reads CASSISSYNSPLHF. For the CDR3, the DNA is TGTGCCAGCAGTATCAGCTCCTATAATTCACCCCTCCACTTT.

The J gene is TRBJ2-7, the V gene TRBV14; D is perhaps TRBD2 (6 bases). Looked up from germline, CDR1 is SGHDN and CDR2 is FVKESK. The CDR3 has 13 residues. V was shortened by 5 bases and J by 6 bases, with 14 bases between the two germline ends. The CDR3, as DNA: TGTGCCAGCAGCTCAATACGGGGGACCGAGCAGTACTTC. This translates into CASSSIRGTEQYF.

The chain employs TRBV4-3 and TRBJ2-5, with D perhaps TRBD1 or TRBD2 (6 bases each). In germline, CDR1 is LGHNA, CDR2 YSLEER. The V end was cut by 1 base, the J end by 2 bases, with 11 bases between. There are 15 residues in the CDR3. CDR3 sequence: CASSQGGALQETQYF. CDR3 nucleotide sequence: TGCGCCAGCAGCCAAGGGGGGGCTCTACAAGAGACCCAGTACTTC.

V usage is TRBV28 and J usage is TRBJ1-2; TRBD1 is a possible D gene (6 bases). CDR1 is MDHEN, CDR2 SYDVKM, per germline. V gave up 4 bases and J gave up 4 bases, with 10 bases separating them. The CDR3 loop spans 13 amino acids. CDR3 sequence: CASSSRGPYGYTF. CDR3 coding DNA: TGTGCCAGCAGTTCCCGGGGGCCCTATGGCTACACCTTC.

This rearrangement joins TRBV4-2 to TRBJ2-2; 7 bases line up with TRBD1. Germline V gives CDR1 LGHNA, CDR2 YNFKEQ. The CDR3 spans 18 residues. The ends lost 3 bases at V and 0 bases at J; junction bases unmatched: 10. Here the CDR3 reads CASSHLGTANTNTGELFF. The CDR3 bases are TGTGCCAGCAGCCATCTAGGGACAGCCAATACGAACACCGGGGAGCTGTTTTTT.

The chain is built from TRBV15 and TRBJ1-2, with a weak D call TRBD1 (5 bases). Trimming shortened V by 0 bases and J by 0 bases, and 11 bases separated the two germline ends. The CDR3 runs 16 residues. Germline V gives CDR1 LNHNV, CDR2 YYDKDF (reference sequence). This CDR3 is CATSRDSRAPNYGYTF. Here the CDR3 DNA reads TGTGCCACCAGCAGAGATAGCAGGGCCCCTAACTATGGCTACACCTTC.

V usage is TRBV19 and J usage is TRBJ2-1; 12 nucleotides align to TRBD2. With 7 bases clipped from V and 9 bases from J, the junction kept 4 bases outside the gene matches. This CDR3 spans 13 amino acids. Germline loops: CDR1 LNHDA, CDR2 SQIVND (reference sequence). The DNA for the CDR3 is TGTGCCAGTACCTCTAGCGGGAGGGGTGAGCAGTTCTTC. This translates into CASTSSGRGEQFF.

The rearrangement uses TRBV4-1 and TRBJ1-5; D ambiguous. CDR3 length: 13 amino acids. Trimming took 4 bases from V and 7 from J, leaving 11 bases between them. The V gene's germline CDR1 is MGHRA and CDR2 YSYEKL. This chain's CDR3 is CASSPQGNQPQHF. CDR3 in DNA: TGCGCCAGCAGCCCCCAAGGTAACCAGCCCCAGCATTTT.

The rearrangement links TRBV18 to TRBJ1-2; TRBD1 matches at 7 bases. CDR1 and CDR2 (germline): KGHSH, LQKENI. Unmatched junction bases numbered 2, after V lost 5 bases and J lost 2 bases. CDR3 size: 13 residues. CDR3 sequence reads: CASSEDRNYGYTF. In DNA, the CDR3 is TGTGCCAGCTCAGAGGACAGGAACTATGGCTACACCTTC.

The chain recombines TRBV6-5 with TRBJ1-5; D remains ambiguous. Germline CDR1 is MNHEY and CDR2 is SVGAGI. Trimming took 2 bases from V and 8 from J, leaving 10 bases between them. The CDR3 totals 13 residues. The CDR3 nucleotides are TGTGCCAGCAGTTACGACCCAGGAAAGCCCCAGCATTTT. It translates to CASSYDPGKPQHF.

The rearrangement uses TRBV5-1 and TRBJ1-1; D perhaps matches TRBD1 (6 bases). The V and J ends lost 0 bases and 0 bases respectively, with 9 bases between them. The CDR3 runs 15 residues. Germline loops: CDR1 SGHRS, CDR2 YFSETQ. This CDR3 is CASSLGRQVNTEAFF. Written as DNA, the CDR3 is TGCGCCAGCAGCTTGGGTCGACAGGTGAACACTGAAGCTTTCTTT.